This is a list of T cell receptor beta chains from one sample in a study of T cell responses to AZD1222 COVID-19 vaccine. Generated by immunoSEQ multiplex PCR, the TCRdb table keeps only in-frame clones and is missing some. The data show about 55,000 clones, roughly 88% seen once. The sample here was peripheral blood, taken on day 0 of AZD1222 vaccination. All receptors derive from an adult in good health. Each CDR3 is given with its conserved first and last residue. Each record gives: J gene, clone size, D gene, V gene, CDR3 DNA, CDR3 protein. D genes are given only for firm matches. The size entry is marked missing in some rows and otherwise reads once, few, many or a size class.

>TRBJ1-1|-|TRBD1|TRBV28
TGTGCCAGCAGTTTCAGCTATTCGGACAGGGGGAACACTGAAGCTTTCTTT
CASSFSYSDRGNTEAFF
>TRBJ1-4|-|-|TRBV12-3/TRBV12-4
TGTGCCAGCAGTTTTGGTGAAAAACTGTTTTTT
CASSFGEKLFF
>TRBJ2-6|-|-|TRBV12-1
TGTGCCAGCAGCCCAACTATCGGGGGCTCTGGGGCCAACGTCCTGACTTTC
CASSPTIGGSGANVLTF
>TRBJ2-7|-|TRBD2|TRBV11-3
TGTGCCAGCAGCGCCGGGACTAGCTACGAGCAGTACTTC
CASSAGTSYEQYF
>TRBJ2-2|-|-|TRBV6-2/TRBV6-3
TGTGCCAGCAGCTCCTTCCCGTTGAACACCGGGGAGCTGTTTTTT
CASSSFPLNTGELFF
>TRBJ1-1|-|-|TRBV19
TGTGCCAGTTTGGATAGGAACACTGAAGCTTTCTTT
CASLDRNTEAFF
>TRBJ1-3|-|TRBD1|TRBV6-5
TGTGCCAGCAGTTCCCCTGACAGGGCTGGAAACACCATATATTTT
CASSSPDRAGNTIYF
>TRBJ2-7|-|TRBD1|TRBV18
TGTGCCAGCTCACCAAGTGGGACAGGGCAGTACGAGCAGTACTTC
CASSPSGTGQYEQYF
>TRBJ2-2|few|-|TRBV6-5
TGTGCCAGCAGTTACAGGTGGAACACCGGGGAGCTGTTTTTT
CASSYRWNTGELFF
>TRBJ1-6|-|-|TRBV11-3
TGTGCCAGCAGAAGGACAGCCAATTCACCCCTCCACTTT
CASRRTANSPLHF
>TRBJ2-1|-|TRBD2|TRBV6-4
TGTGCCAGCAGTGTCCATAGCGGGAGATCCTACAATGAGCAGTTCTTC
CASSVHSGRSYNEQFF
>TRBJ2-5|-|TRBD2|TRBV5-1
TGCGCCAGCAGCCCGGGTAGCGGGAGGGCCGAGACCCAGTACTTC
CASSPGSGRAETQYF
>TRBJ1-2|-|-|TRBV10-3
TGTGCCATCAGTGGACCAGGGGATTACTATGGCTACACCTTC
CAISGPGDYYGYTF
>TRBJ2-3|once|TRBD2|TRBV5-1
TGCGCCAGCAGCTTGGAGAGACTAGCGGGAGCCCGCACAGATACGCAGTATTTT
CASSLERLAGARTDTQYF
>TRBJ2-5|-|TRBD1|TRBV14
TGTGCCAGCAGCCCTTTCGGGGGCAGGGGGCTCGTTTTTGCGACCCAGTACTTC
CASSPFGGRGLVFATQYF
>TRBJ1-2|-|-|TRBV19
TGTGCCAGTAGTAAGGGACGGATAGATAACTATGGCTACACCTTC
CASSKGRIDNYGYTF
>TRBJ2-7|-|-|TRBV7-3
TGTGCCAGCAGCTTAAACGGCGGGGACGAGCAGTACTTC
CASSLNGGDEQYF
>TRBJ1-1|-|-|TRBV3-1/TRBV3-2
TGTGCCAGCAGCCAAGGGATGGTAACTGAAGCTTTCTTT
CASSQGMVTEAFF
>TRBJ1-5|-|TRBD1|TRBV6-1
TGTGCCAGCAGAGAAAGACCCGGGACAGGGGTTGGGGATAGCAATCAGCCCCAGCATTTT
CASRERPGTGVGDSNQPQHF
>TRBJ2-7|large|TRBD2|TRBV25-1
TGTGCCAGCAGTGCTAGCGGGACGAGGGAGCAGTACTTC
CASSASGTREQYF
>TRBJ2-7|-|TRBD1|TRBV29-1
TGCAGCGTTAGTCAGGGGGACTCCTACGAGCAGTACTTC
CSVSQGDSYEQYF
>TRBJ1-1|-|-|TRBV7-2
TGTGCCAGCAGCCTAACAGGGAGGCCGAACACTGAAGCTTTCTTT
CASSLTGRPNTEAFF
>TRBJ2-1|-|TRBD2|TRBV7-2
TGTGCCAGCAGCGACGGGGGACTAGCGGTGTACAATGAGCAGTTCTTC
CASSDGGLAVYNEQFF
>TRBJ1-4|-|TRBD1|TRBV11-3
TGTGCCAGCAGCCGACAGGGGGATATTGAAAAACTGTTTTTT
CASSRQGDIEKLFF
>TRBJ2-1|-|-|TRBV19
TGTGCCAGTAGTATGTTCGGGAGATCGAATGAGCAGTTCTTC
CASSMFGRSNEQFF
>TRBJ2-7|-|TRBD1|TRBV15
TGTGCCACCAGCACCACCCCGGGACAGCACTACGAGCAGTACTTC
CATSTTPGQHYEQYF
>TRBJ1-1|-|-|TRBV6-4
TGTGCCAGCAGTGAAACCGGGGGGGAGAGCACTGAAGCTTTCTTT
CASSETGGESTEAFF
>TRBJ2-1|-|-|TRBV3-1/TRBV3-2
TGTGCCAGCAGCCAAGATCGGTATGAGCAGTTCTTC
CASSQDRYEQFF
>TRBJ1-5|-|-|TRBV19
TGTGCCAGTAGTGCCGGACGGAGCAATCAGCCCCAGCATTTT
CASSAGRSNQPQHF
>TRBJ2-3|-|TRBD1|TRBV27
TGTGCCAGCAGTTTATCCCTCCAGGGGGCAGATACGCAGTATTTT
CASSLSLQGADTQYF
>TRBJ1-1|-|-|TRBV18
TGTGCCAGCTCACCAAAACAGTTGAACACTGAAGCTTTCTTT
CASSPKQLNTEAFF
>TRBJ2-1|-|-|TRBV18
TGTGCCAGCTCACCACCGGAGGGAGCTTACAATGAGCAGTTCTTC
CASSPPEGAYNEQFF
>TRBJ1-1|once|-|TRBV29-1
TGCAGCGGGGGTAGTGTAAGGACCACTGAAGCTTTCTTT
CSGGSVRTTEAFF
>TRBJ2-7|-|-|TRBV30
TGTGCCTGGAACAAGGGGGTCGAGCAGTACTTC
CAWNKGVEQYF
>TRBJ1-1|-|-|TRBV29-1
TGCAGCGTTGAAGGGCTCGAGAGGGGCGTGGGCAAAGCTTTCTTT
CSVEGLERGVGKAFF
>TRBJ2-1|-|TRBD2|TRBV6-5
TGTGCCAGCAGGCCGGGGGGGAACTACAATGAGCAGTTCTTC
CASRPGGNYNEQFF